A single sample is the source of the 25 T cell receptor beta chains below, sequenced in a study of blood T cells in healthy people across ages. A second PCR, run for about 7 to 11 cycles, used a sample-barcoded 5' primer plus a J-beta primer mix. From the 5' RACE reads, TCRdb called clonotypes with MiXCR, one entry per CDR3 protein. The repertoire holds over 700,000 distinct CDR3 sequences, with 20% to 25% as singletons. The data were also submitted as part of a second study, on T cells of mothers and their children.

The sample comprised blood. These receptor sequences come from a boy between 10 and 17 years old in good health.

This clonotype was detected only a few times. The chain carries TRBV29-1 and TRBJ2-5; maybe TRBD2 (6 bases). This CDR3 region has 13 residues. Looked up from germline, CDR1 is SQVTM and CDR2 is ANQGSEA. V was shortened by 6 bases and J by 5 bases, with 16 bases between the two germline ends. The CDR3 bases are TGCAGCGTCTGGGGACTCGGACCGGAGACCCAGTACTTC. Translation gives CSVWGLGPETQYF.

As regards this clonotype: The junction shows a germline mismatch at one end, possibly a read error. The rearrangement uses TRBV4-3 and TRBJ1-2; perhaps TRBD1 as D (6 bases). Germline V gene data show CDR1 as LGHNA and CDR2 as YSLEER. CDR3 size: 15 residues. The CDR3 region has the DNA TGCGCCGGCAGCCAAGATCGGGGGGCCAACTATGGCTTCACCTTC. As protein: CAGSQDRGANYGFTF.

V gene TRBV29-1 combines with J gene TRBJ2-3, with 13 positions matching TRBD2. The CDR3 has 17 residues. Trimming at V came to 2 bases and at J to 4 bases, leaving 9 bases not matched to a gene. Looked up from germline, CDR1 is SQVTM and CDR2 is ANQGSEA. The CDR3 sequence: CSVEPGTSGIRADTQYF. In nucleotides, the CDR3 is TGCAGCGTTGAACCCGGGACTAGCGGGATAAGGGCAGATACGCAGTATTTT.

CDR3 protein: CAIELLSGTSGTGELFF. CDR3 nucleotide sequence: TGTGCCATCGAGTTACTTTCAGGGACTTCGGGCACCGGGGAGCTGTTTTTT. The rearrangement links TRBV2 to TRBJ2-2; D is perhaps TRBD2 (6 bases). Germline-derived CDR1 and CDR2 are SNHLY and FYNNEI. Trimming shortened V by 10 bases and J by 4 bases, and 25 bases separated the two germline ends. The CDR3 is 17 residues long. Together with reference TRBV2 and TRBJ2-2, the CDR3 gives the full variable domain: EPEVTQTPSHQVTQMGQEVILRCVPISNHLYFYWYRQILGQKVEFLVSFYNNEISEKSEIFDDQFSVERPDGSNFTLKIRSTKLEDSAMYFCAIELLSGTSGTGELFFGEGSRLTVL.

The CDR3 region has the DNA TGTGCCAGTACGAGCGGGATTGAGCAGTTCTTC. This codes for CASTSGIEQFF. The chain employs TRBV28 and TRBJ2-5; 7 bases agree with TRBD2. The J call may be incorrect, as the DNA end agrees better with TRBJ2-1. The CDR3 covers 11 residues. CDR1 is MDHEN, CDR2 SYDVKM, per germline.

This clonotype has a handful of counts. The chain couples TRBV10-3 to TRBJ1-2; D gene unclear. The germline V gene encodes CDR1 ENHRY and CDR2 SYGVKD. Deletions cut 11 bases from V and 5 bases from J, with 12 bases between. The CDR3 covers 11 residues. This CDR3 is CAYRFQYGYTF. In DNA, the CDR3 is TGTGCCTACCGGTTCCAGTATGGCTACACCTTC.

This clonotype was picked up a small number of times. This sequence joins TRBV7-2 and TRBJ2-7, with D perhaps TRBD1 (5 bases). The CDR3 covers 13 residues. The V gene's germline CDR1 is SGHTA and CDR2 FQGNSA. Trimming pared 5 bases from V and 7 bases from J, leaving 15 bases between. This CDR3 reads CASSPRVSGEQYF. The DNA of the CDR3 is TGTGCCAGCAGCCCCCGGGTCTCAGGGGAGCAGTACTTC. Looking up the rest from reference TRBV7-2 and TRBJ2-7 gives the full variable domain: GAGVSQSPSNKVTEKGKDVELRCDPISGHTALYWYRQSLGQGLEFLIYFQGNSAPDKSGLPSDRFSAERTGGSVSTLTIQRTQQEDSAVYLCASSPRVSGEQYFGPGTRLTVT.

V gene TRBV7-2 combines with J gene TRBJ1-4; D is unclear. Per the germline V gene, CDR1 is SGHTA and CDR2 is FQGNSA. The V gene lost 3 bases and the J gene lost 5 bases, with 13 bases spanning the gap. This CDR3 is 15 amino acids long. The CDR3 DNA reads TGTGCCAGCAGCTTGATCGGGAGCCTGAATGAAAAACTGTTTTTT. The encoded protein is CASSLIGSLNEKLFF.

The DNA for the CDR3 is TGTGCCAGCAGCCAAAGGGCTGACGGGACTTCACCCCTCCACTTT. Translation gives CASSQRADGTSPLHF. This chain connects TRBV4-2 to TRBJ1-6; D is perhaps TRBD1 (5 bases). The CDR3 sequence is 15 residues long. Germline V gene data show CDR1 as LGHNA and CDR2 as YNFKEQ. Trimming took 2 bases from V and 9 from J, leaving 14 bases between them.

The chain couples TRBV15 to TRBJ1-1; no definite D call. The CDR3 covers 12 residues. CDR1 and CDR2 (germline): LNHNV, YYDKDF (reference sequence). V was cut by 4 bases and J by 1 base, with 4 bases left in between. The CDR3 DNA follows: TGTGCCACCAGCAACCGGAACACTGAAGCTTTCTTT. Protein product: CATSNRNTEAFF.

This clonotype was counted a few times. The chain is built from TRBV10-3 and TRBJ2-5, with 7 bases fitting TRBD2. Trimming removed 2 bases from V and 6 bases from J; junction bases left unmatched: 9. Germline V CDR1 and CDR2: ENHRY, SYGVKD. The CDR3 covers 15 residues. The chain's CDR3 is CAISEGEGSRKTQYF. DNA of the CDR3: TGTGCCATCAGTGAGGGGGAGGGTAGCAGGAAGACCCAGTACTTC.

This clonotype was observed a few times. V gene TRBV18 combines with J gene TRBJ2-1; 10 bases agree with TRBD2. The CDR3 consists of 15 residues. Germline CDR1 reads KGHSH; CDR2 reads LQKENI. V was clipped by 5 bases and J by 5 bases; unmatched bases: 6. CDR3 loop: CASSSSGSGNNEQFF. The CDR3 region has the DNA TGTGCCAGCTCATCTAGCGGGAGCGGAAACAATGAGCAGTTCTTC.

The chain joins TRBV3-1 to TRBJ2-4; 8 nucleotides align to TRBD2. This CDR3 has 19 residues. J gave up 1 base and V 0 bases, and 11 bases lay outside the gene matches. CDR1 is LGHDT and CDR2 is YNNKEL in the germline V gene (reference sequence). CDR3 sequence reads: CASSQDLGTRRIAKNIQYF. CDR3 bases: TGTGCCAGCAGCCAAGATCTCGGGACTAGGAGGATCGCCAAAAACATTCAGTACTTC. Using reference TRBV3-1 and TRBJ2-4 for the parts outside the CDR3, the full variable domain is DTAVSQTPKYLVTQMGNDKSIKCEQNLGHDTMYWYKQDSKKFLKIMFSYNNKELIINETVPNRFSPKSPDKAHLNLHINSLELGDSAVYFCASSQDLGTRRIAKNIQYFGAGTRLSVL.

This chain links TRBV11-2 with TRBJ1-4, with 11 bases matching TRBD1. The CDR3 consists of 18 residues. V was clipped by 4 bases and J by 5 bases; unmatched bases: 12. Germline-derived CDR1 and CDR2 are SGHAT and FQNNGV. CDR3 DNA sequence: TGTGCCAGCAGCTGGGGCGGGACAGGGGGGAGAGGCAATGAAAAACTGTTTTTT. As protein: CASSWGGTGGRGNEKLFF. The variable domain in full, with the rest retrieved from reference TRBV11-2 and TRBJ1-4, is EAGVAQSPRYKIIEKRQSVAFWCNPISGHATLYWYQQILGQGPKLLIQFQNNGVVDDSQLPKDRFSAERLKGVDSTLKIQPAKLEDSAVYLCASSWGGTGGRGNEKLFFGSGTQLSVL.

This sequence joins TRBV4-3 and TRBJ2-7; the match to TRBD2 covers 10 bases. Near its end, the DNA agrees better with TRBJ2-1, so the J call may be wrong. The CDR3 runs to 15 residues. The germline V gene encodes CDR1 LGHNA and CDR2 YSLEER. The CDR3 reads CASSQELAGSVEQFF. CDR3 sequence (DNA): TGCGCCAGCAGCCAAGAACTAGCGGGGTCCGTTGAGCAGTTCTTC.

V and J are TRBV5-1 and TRBJ2-2; 10 nucleotides line up with TRBD1. Germline-derived CDR1 and CDR2 are SGHRS and YFSETQ. The V and J ends lost 3 bases and 3 bases, in that order; junction bases with no gene match: 11. The CDR3 is made up of 18 amino acids. The CDR3 DNA follows: TGCGCCAGCAGCTCACAACCCCCGGGACAGGGGTACACCGGGGAGCTGTTTTTT. Protein sequence: CASSSQPPGQGYTGELFF.

CDR3 bases: TGTGCCAGCAGTTTAGGGACTAGCGCTTCCGAGCAGTACTTC. Translating it yields CASSLGTSASEQYF. This chain links TRBV12-3 or TRBV12-4 with TRBJ2-5; 9 positions match TRBD2. Near its end, the DNA agrees better with TRBJ2-7, so the J call may be wrong. There are 14 residues in the CDR3.

The chain combines TRBV19 with TRBJ1-3; possible D gene TRBD1, 6 bases. Per germline, CDR1 LNHDA and CDR2 SQIVND (reference sequence). The V end was cut by 5 bases, the J end by 0 bases, with 11 bases between. The CDR3 extends over 15 amino acids. CDR3 protein: CASSVTGSSGNTIYF. For the CDR3, the DNA is TGTGCCAGTAGTGTAACAGGGAGCTCTGGAAACACCATATATTTT. The whole variable domain, filled in from reference TRBV19 and TRBJ1-3, reads DGGITQSPKYLFRKEGQNVTLSCEQNLNHDAMYWYRQDPGQGLRLIYYSQIVNDFQKGDIAEGYSVSREKKESFPLTVTSAQKNPTAFYLCASSVTGSSGNTIYFGEGSWLTVV.

This clonotype turned up a few times. This chain links TRBV10-3 with TRBJ2-5, with D maybe TRBD1 (5 bases). The end of the DNA fits TRBJ2-1 better, so the J call may be wrong. The CDR3 has 16 amino acids. Looked up from germline, CDR1 is ENHRY and CDR2 is SYGVKD. CDR3 DNA sequence: TGTGCCATCAGTACCCCTCAGGGCTGGTCCTACAATGAGCAGTTCTTC. Translating it yields CAISTPQGWSYNEQFF.

The CDR3 spells CASKARQGGKLFF. The CDR3 bases are TGTGCCAGCAAGGCCCGGCAGGGGGGAAAACTGTTTTTT. V and J are TRBV7-2 and TRBJ1-4, with TRBD1 matching 7 bases. The V segment lost 7 bases and the J segment 10 bases; nucleotides outside the gene matches: 9. This CDR3 comprises 13 residues. Germline V gene data show CDR1 as SGHTA and CDR2 as FQGNSA.

This sequence joins TRBV13 and TRBJ2-3; 9 positions match TRBD2. Per the germline V gene, CDR1 is PRHDT and CDR2 is FYEKMQ (reference sequence). J was trimmed by 4 bases and V by 5 bases; bases with no gene match: 13. The CDR3 totals 17 residues. The DNA of the CDR3 is TGTGCCAGCAGCCGCGGGGGAGCGGGGGGTTTAGCAGATACGCAGTATTTT. Translated, it gives CASSRGGAGGLADTQYF.

This clonotype was counted only a few times. The chain carries TRBV10-1 and TRBJ2-1; the D is unclear. The germline V and J ends were trimmed by 2 bases and 7 bases, with 12 bases remaining between them. Germline V gives CDR1 WNHNN, CDR2 SYGVQD (reference sequence). The CDR3 is 14 residues long. The CDR3 loop is CASSERQERNEQFF. The CDR3 DNA is TGCGCCAGCAGTGAGCGGCAGGAGCGAAATGAGCAGTTCTTC.

A few counts support this clonotype. This chain uses TRBV7-9 with TRBJ2-6; 9 bases map to TRBD1. The V and J ends lost 3 bases and 0 bases, in that order; junction bases with no gene match: 9. Germline-derived CDR1 and CDR2 are SEHNR and FQNEAQ (reference sequence). The CDR3 has 19 residues. Here the CDR3 DNA reads TGTGCCAGCAGCTTCCCCATTGGACAGGGGAGCTCTGGGGCCAACGTCCTGACTTTC. This codes for CASSFPIGQGSSGANVLTF.

In nucleotides, the CDR3 is TGTGCCAGCAGCTTAACCGGGACAGAGTATCAGCCCCAGCATTTT. It encodes CASSLTGTEYQPQHF. V and J are TRBV7-3 and TRBJ1-5, with 7 bases matching TRBD1. Germline trimming cut 0 bases from V and 5 bases from J; bases unmatched to any gene: 4. This CDR3 comprises 15 residues. Germline CDR1 reads SGHTA; CDR2 reads FQGTGA.

The chain employs TRBV14 and TRBJ2-7; 10 bases align to TRBD1. The CDR3 length is 16 residues. V shed 3 bases, J shed 6 bases, and the junction held 11 bases outside the gene matches. Germline values: CDR1 SGHDN, CDR2 FVKESK. The CDR3 region is CASSHFAGTGVSEQYF. The DNA for the CDR3 is TGTGCCAGCAGCCACTTCGCCGGGACAGGGGTTTCCGAGCAGTACTTC.